The next 26 T cell receptor beta chains were all read from a single sample in a study of siplizumab effects on memory and regulatory T cells. It was at 37°C and for 5 to 7 days that the mixed lymphocyte reaction cells were cocultured. The protocol was immunoSEQ multiplex PCR, while the TCRdb copy is restricted to in-frame clones and leaves out a portion. The sample consists of approximately 4,800 clones, around half of them appearing once. The antigens of these receptors remain unknown. The sequencing input was CFSE-low (dividing) CD4+ T cells sorted from an allogeneic mixed lymphocyte reaction. These receptors all stem from a human donor in good health; the cells came from an allogeneic mixed lymphocyte reaction. Some clones in this sample may be carry-over from other donors' samples.

A few counts support this clone. This sequence joins TRBV6-6 and TRBJ2-2, with TRBD2 matching 7 bases. Germline values: CDR1 MNHNY, CDR2 SVGAGI (reference sequence). V trimming: 2 bases; J trimming: 0 bases; junction bases outside the gene matches: 3. CDR3 length: 16 residues. In DNA, the CDR3 is TGTGCCAGCAGTTACGCGGGGACTACGAACACCGGGGAGCTGTTTTTT. It yields the protein CASSYAGTTNTGELFF.

This clone was counted between two and nine times. The J gene is TRBJ1-1, the V gene TRBV5-1, with TRBD1 matching over 7 bases. The CDR3 extends over 14 amino acids. In germline, CDR1 is SGHRS, CDR2 YFSETQ. V lost 2 bases and J lost 1; bases outside the gene matches: 2. The CDR3 here is CASSLQGWNTEAFF. CDR3 nucleotide sequence: TGCGCCAGCAGCTTACAGGGGTGGAACACTGAAGCTTTCTTT.

This sequence joins TRBV4-2 and TRBJ1-2, with TRBD1 matching over 9 bases. CDR3 length: 15 residues. Per the germline V gene, CDR1 is LGHNA and CDR2 is YNFKEQ. Trimming removed 2 bases from V and 4 bases from J; junction bases left unmatched: 5. The DNA of the CDR3 is TGTGCCAGCAGCCAAAAACAGGGGGCTCTCTATGGCTACACCTTC. Translated: CASSQKQGALYGYTF.

This chain links TRBV9 with TRBJ2-1; 12 nucleotides match TRBD1. Germline V gives CDR1 SGDLS, CDR2 YYNGEE. V dropped 3 bases and J dropped 3; count of bases not matched to a gene: 10. The CDR3 contains 18 residues. CDR3 protein: CASSARDRGRPFYNEQFF. The DNA of the CDR3 is TGTGCCAGCAGCGCCCGGGACAGGGGGCGTCCCTTCTACAATGAGCAGTTCTTC.

J is TRBJ1-1 and V is TRBV5-1; D is unclear. Germline V gene sequence: CDR1 SGHRS, CDR2 YFSETQ. This CDR3 has 15 amino acids. The V end was cut by 2 bases, the J end by 0 bases, with 11 bases between. The CDR3 DNA is TGCGCCAGCAGCTTAGGTTACGGAGTGAACACTGAAGCTTTCTTT. Translating gives CASSLGYGVNTEAFF.

The chain couples TRBV29-1 to TRBJ1-1, with 7 bases fitting TRBD1. This CDR3 comprises 14 residues. Germline V gene lookup returns CDR1 SQVTM and CDR2 ANQGSEA. The J segment lost 0 bases and the V segment lost 5 bases, leaving 6 bases of the junction unmatched. The CDR3 region is CSVSPGQLNTEAFF. The CDR3 nucleotides read TGCAGCGTTTCCCCGGGACAGCTGAACACTGAAGCTTTCTTT.

The chain is built from TRBV6-1 and TRBJ1-5; the D is unclear. V lost 8 bases to trimming and J lost 7 bases, with 6 bases between them. In germline, CDR1 is MNHNS, CDR2 SASEGT. This CDR3 is built from 10 residues. The CDR3: CASGRQPQHF. The CDR3 region has the DNA TGTGCCAGCGGGCGGCAGCCCCAGCATTTT.

This clone qualifies as medium-sized. V is TRBV5-4 and J is TRBJ2-2; D call uncertain. Trimming pared 2 bases from V and 9 bases from J, leaving 11 bases between. Germline V gives CDR1 SGHNT, CDR2 YYREEE (reference sequence). There are 13 residues in the CDR3. DNA for the CDR3: TGTGCCAGCAGCTTAATCGGGTTCCGGGAGCTGTTTTTT. Residues: CASSLIGFRELFF.

J is TRBJ1-1 and V is TRBV12-5; D possibly corresponds to TRBD1 (5 bases). Trimming removed 1 base from V and 3 bases from J, with 15 bases in between. In germline, CDR1 is LGHNT, CDR2 FRNRAP. This CDR3 spans 16 amino acids. The CDR3 region is CASGLAGALYHTEAFF. The CDR3 bases are TGTGCTAGTGGTTTGGCCGGGGCACTTTACCACACTGAAGCTTTCTTT.

The chain employs TRBV11-2 and TRBJ1-5; D unclear. The CDR3 length is 13 residues. Trimming left V 1 base short and J 5 bases short, with 6 bases between. Germline V gene lookup returns CDR1 SGHAT and CDR2 FQNNGV. The CDR3 is CASSLGTYQPQHF. The CDR3 region has the DNA TGTGCCAGCAGCTTAGGAACGTATCAGCCCCAGCATTTT. The whole variable domain, remainder taken from reference TRBV11-2 and TRBJ1-5, is EAGVAQSPRYKIIEKRQSVAFWCNPISGHATLYWYQQILGQGPKLLIQFQNNGVVDDSQLPKDRFSAERLKGVDSTLKIQPAKLEDSAVYLCASSLGTYQPQHFGDGTRLSIL.

The chain carries TRBV6-5 and TRBJ1-1; D is unclear. This CDR3 has 14 amino acids. In germline, CDR1 is MNHEY, CDR2 SVGAGI. V dropped 6 bases and J dropped 2 bases, with 13 bases sitting between them. The CDR3 sequence is CASSQLRVNTEAFF. CDR3 in DNA: TGTGCCAGCAGCCAACTGAGGGTTAACACTGAAGCTTTCTTT.

The chain employs TRBV6-5 and TRBJ2-1; D unclear. Between the trimmed V and J ends, which lost 5 bases and 8 bases, there was a span of 7 bases. The CDR3 has 11 residues. Germline V gene data show CDR1 as MNHEY and CDR2 as SVGAGI. CDR3 region: CASSLWDEQFF. CDR3 DNA sequence: TGTGCCAGCAGTCTTTGGGATGAGCAGTTCTTC.

V is TRBV5-1 and J is TRBJ1-2; D ambiguous. V dropped 1 base and J dropped 8 bases, with 9 bases sitting between them. CDR1 SGHRS and CDR2 YFSETQ come from the germline V gene. This CDR3 is 12 amino acids long. The CDR3 DNA reads TGCGCCAGCAGCTTGAGAGGGAGCGGCTACACCTTC. Protein: CASSLRGSGYTF.

In this sample, this clone turned up a few times. The V and J genes are TRBV6-5 and TRBJ1-4; D remains unclear. The germline V and J ends were trimmed by 2 bases and 2 bases, with 6 bases remaining between them. The CDR3 contains 14 residues. The germline gives CDR1 MNHEY, CDR2 SVGAGI. CDR3 in amino acids: CASSYRQTNEKLFF. Written as DNA, the CDR3 is TGTGCCAGCAGTTACAGGCAGACTAATGAAAAACTGTTTTTT.

This clone occurred a few times. The V and J genes are TRBV6-6 and TRBJ2-7; no clear D gene. Looked up from germline, CDR1 is MNHNY and CDR2 is SVGAGI (reference sequence). This CDR3 has 13 amino acids. V gave up 2 bases and J gave up 1 base, with 6 bases separating them. CDR3 loop: CASSYPVSYEQYF. In nucleotides, the CDR3 is TGTGCCAGCAGTTACCCTGTTTCCTACGAGCAGTACTTC.

This chain links TRBV14 with TRBJ2-5; D is uncertain. This CDR3 region has 15 residues. Germline CDR1 reads SGHDN; CDR2 reads FVKESK. V shed 2 bases and J shed 2 bases, with 12 bases lying between them. The CDR3 spells CASSQSGTVQETQYF. In DNA form, the CDR3 reads TGTGCCAGCAGCCAATCCGGCACAGTACAAGAGACCCAGTACTTC.

The genes are TRBV23-1 and TRBJ1-2; no reliable D call. TRBV23-1 has ORF status, its function being uncertain. This CDR3 has 15 residues. V lost 0 bases to trimming and J lost 2 bases, with 10 bases between them. The CDR3, as DNA: TGCGCCAGCAGTCAATCGGTCCAATTAAACTATGGCTACACCTTC. This sequence encodes CASSQSVQLNYGYTF.

This chain uses TRBV7-6 with TRBJ1-6; TRBD1 matches 9 bases. The CDR3 length is 14 residues. The J segment lost 10 bases and the V segment lost 3 bases, leaving 4 bases of the junction unmatched. Looked up from germline, CDR1 is SGHVS and CDR2 is FNYEAQ. The CDR3 spells CASSFGTGLSPLHF. CDR3 coding DNA: TGTGCCAGCAGCTTCGGGACAGGGCTGTCACCCCTCCACTTT.

This clone was seen a handful of times. The chain combines TRBV19 with TRBJ1-5, with unresolved D. Germline assignment: CDR1 LNHDA and CDR2 SQIVND (reference sequence). This CDR3 spans 12 amino acids. V lost 8 bases, J lost 7 bases, and 12 bases lay in between. This CDR3 reads CASRDPTQPQHF. Written as DNA, the CDR3 is TGTGCCAGTCGTGACCCAACCCAGCCCCAGCATTTT. The full variable domain, completed using reference TRBV19 and TRBJ1-5, is DGGITQSPKYLFRKEGQNVTLSCEQNLNHDAMYWYRQDPGQGLRLIYYSQIVNDFQKGDIAEGYSVSREKKESFPLTVTSAQKNPTAFYLCASRDPTQPQHFGDGTRLSIL.

The V call is TRBV19, the J call TRBJ2-1; 10 bases match TRBD2. CDR1 and CDR2 (germline): LNHDA, SQIVND (reference sequence). The CDR3 has 15 amino acids. With V trimmed by 1 base and J by 9 bases, 6 bases remained unmatched. CDR3 in amino acids: CASSIGLAGKSEQFF. The CDR3 nucleotides read TGTGCCAGTAGTATAGGACTAGCGGGCAAGAGTGAGCAGTTCTTC.

The gene calls are TRBV20-1 and TRBJ2-3; D uncertain. Per germline, CDR1 DFQATT and CDR2 SNEGSKA (reference sequence). Deletions cut 5 bases from V and 5 bases from J, with 8 bases between. The length of the CDR3 is 11 residues. DNA for the CDR3: TGCAGTGCTTCGGATATAGATACGCAGTATTTT. It yields the protein CSASDIDTQYF.

The chain has TRBV6-5 and TRBJ2-3, with 10 bases lining up with TRBD1. V was clipped by 6 bases and J by 3 bases; unmatched bases: 6. This CDR3 spans 15 amino acids. Germline values: CDR1 MNHEY, CDR2 SVGAGI. The chain's CDR3 is CASRHRDRGTDTQYF. The CDR3 nucleotides read TGTGCCAGCAGACACCGGGACAGGGGTACAGATACGCAGTATTTT.

This clone was seen a handful of times. The V gene is TRBV9, the J gene TRBJ2-1, with 9 bases matching TRBD2. The germline V gene encodes CDR1 SGDLS and CDR2 YYNGEE. The V gene end was trimmed by 1 base and the J gene end by 3 bases; junction bases not matched to a gene: 5. The CDR3 totals 16 residues. The CDR3 reads CASSVPGTSFYNEQFF. The DNA of the CDR3 is TGTGCCAGCAGCGTACCCGGGACTAGCTTCTACAATGAGCAGTTCTTC. The entire variable domain, with the rest obtained from reference TRBV9 and TRBJ2-1, is as follows: DSGVTQTPKHLITATGQRVTLRCSPRSGDLSVYWYQQSLDQGLQFLIQYYNGEERAKGNILERFSAQQFPDLHSELNLSSLELGDSALYFCASSVPGTSFYNEQFFGPGTRLTVL.

This clone appeared once. The V gene is TRBV6-6, the J gene TRBJ1-1; the match to TRBD1 covers 11 bases. Germline V gives CDR1 MNHNY, CDR2 SVGAGI (reference sequence). V lost 7 bases to trimming and J lost 0 bases; unmatched junction nucleotides: 4. The CDR3 totals 15 residues. For the CDR3, the DNA is TGTGCCAGCACCTGGGACAGGGGGATGAACACTGAAGCTTTCTTT. It encodes CASTWDRGMNTEAFF.

The chain is built from TRBV5-1 and TRBJ2-2, with 7 bases identical to TRBD2. The CDR3 is made up of 19 amino acids. V was clipped by 3 bases and J by 1 base; unmatched bases: 15. Germline lookup yields CDR1 SGHRS and CDR2 YFSETQ. The CDR3 sequence: CASSSGGRFFYLNTGELFF. The CDR3 nucleotides read TGCGCCAGCAGCTCGGGGGGACGCTTCTTCTACTTGAACACCGGGGAGCTGTTTTTT.

This clone was seen more than once but under ten times. The gene calls are TRBV9 and TRBJ2-2, with 7 bases matching TRBD2. Trimming at V came to 10 bases and at J to 5 bases, leaving 14 bases not matched to a gene. Germline values: CDR1 SGDLS, CDR2 YYNGEE. This CDR3 comprises 15 residues. The CDR3 is CASRWASGGTGELFF. CDR3 coding DNA: TGTGCCTCACGGTGGGCTAGCGGTGGGACCGGGGAGCTGTTTTTT. Variable domain in full (rest from reference TRBV9 and TRBJ2-2): DSGVTQTPKHLITATGQRVTLRCSPRSGDLSVYWYQQSLDQGLQFLIQYYNGEERAKGNILERFSAQQFPDLHSELNLSSLELGDSALYFCASRWASGGTGELFFGEGSRLTVL.